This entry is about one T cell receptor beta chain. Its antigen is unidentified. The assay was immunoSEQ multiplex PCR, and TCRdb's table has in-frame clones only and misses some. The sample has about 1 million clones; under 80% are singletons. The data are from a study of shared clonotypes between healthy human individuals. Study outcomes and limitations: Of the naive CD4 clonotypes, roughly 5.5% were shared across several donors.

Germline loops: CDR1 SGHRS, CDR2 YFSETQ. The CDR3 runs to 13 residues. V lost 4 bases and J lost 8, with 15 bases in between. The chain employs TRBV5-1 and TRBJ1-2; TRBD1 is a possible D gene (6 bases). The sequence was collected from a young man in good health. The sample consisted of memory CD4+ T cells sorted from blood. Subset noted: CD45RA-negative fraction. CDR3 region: CASSVVGGQGYTF. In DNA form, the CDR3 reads TGCGCCAGCAGCGTGGTGGGGGGCCAGGGCTACACCTTC. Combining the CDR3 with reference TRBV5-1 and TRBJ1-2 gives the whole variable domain KAGVTQTPRYLIKTRGQQVTLSCSPISGHRSVSWYQQTPGQGLQFLFEYFSETQRNKGNFPGRFSGRQFSNSRSEMNVSTLELGDSALYLCASSVVGGQGYTFGSGTRLTVV.